The text below deals with one T cell receptor (beta chain). What it binds is unknown. Assay used: immunoSEQ multiplex PCR; TCRdb lists only in-frame clones, some missing. The top ten clones hold about 1.5% of a sample with 980,000 or so clones, about three quarters of them seen once. The data were taken from a study of shared clonotypes between healthy human individuals. On the study more broadly: Researchers assigned three CD4 naive, three CD4 memory, two CD8 naive and one CD8 memory plate to each donor.

Overall study results and limits: The study found approximately 5% of naive CD4 clonotypes shared across four donors. Sampling used blood alone; tissue repertoires probably differ. Naive subsets tended to show greater estimated richness than memory subsets.

V was trimmed by 8 bases and J by 0 bases, leaving 16 bases between them. The CDR3 covers 15 residues. In germline, CDR1 is SGHTA, CDR2 FQGNSA. This sequence was found in a man between 18 and 35 years old in good health. Sequencing input: memory CD4+ T cells sorted from blood. Subset denoted: CD45RA-negative fraction. The chain employs TRBV7-2 and TRBJ1-1; D is possibly TRBD1 (6 bases). In DNA, the CDR3 is TGTGCCAGCCGCAGGGGTCAATCTATGAACACTGAAGCTTTCTTT. This gives the protein CASRRGQSMNTEAFF.